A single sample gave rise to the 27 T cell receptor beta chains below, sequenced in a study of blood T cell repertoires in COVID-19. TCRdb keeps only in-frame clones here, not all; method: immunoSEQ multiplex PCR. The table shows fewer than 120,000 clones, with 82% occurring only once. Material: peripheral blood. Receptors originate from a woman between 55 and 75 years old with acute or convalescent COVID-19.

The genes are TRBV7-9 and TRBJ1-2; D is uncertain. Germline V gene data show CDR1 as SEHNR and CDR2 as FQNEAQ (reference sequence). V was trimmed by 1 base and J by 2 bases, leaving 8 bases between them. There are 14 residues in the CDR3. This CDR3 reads CASSLDRENYGYTF. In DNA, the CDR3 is TGTGCCAGCAGCTTAGATAGGGAGAACTATGGCTACACCTTC.

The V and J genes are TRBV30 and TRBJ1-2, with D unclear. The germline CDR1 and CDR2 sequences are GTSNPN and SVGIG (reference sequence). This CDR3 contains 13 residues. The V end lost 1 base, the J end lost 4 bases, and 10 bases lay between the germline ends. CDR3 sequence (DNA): TGTGCCTGGAGTGGACCGGGAGGCTATGGCTACACCTTC. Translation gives CAWSGPGGYGYTF.

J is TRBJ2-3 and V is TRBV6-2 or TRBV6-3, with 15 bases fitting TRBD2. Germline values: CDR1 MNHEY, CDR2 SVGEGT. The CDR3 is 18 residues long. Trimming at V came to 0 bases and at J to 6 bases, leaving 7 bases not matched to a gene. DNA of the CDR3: TGTGCCAGCAGTTACTCGGGACTAGCGGGGGGCTGGGACGATACGCAGTATTTT. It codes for CASSYSGLAGGWDDTQYF.

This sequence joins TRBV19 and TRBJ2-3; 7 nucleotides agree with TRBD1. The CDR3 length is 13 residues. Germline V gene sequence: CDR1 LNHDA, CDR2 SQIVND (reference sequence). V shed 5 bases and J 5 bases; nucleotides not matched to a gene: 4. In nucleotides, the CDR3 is TGTGCCAGTAGTCCTTACAGGGGAGATACGCAGTATTTT. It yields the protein CASSPYRGDTQYF.

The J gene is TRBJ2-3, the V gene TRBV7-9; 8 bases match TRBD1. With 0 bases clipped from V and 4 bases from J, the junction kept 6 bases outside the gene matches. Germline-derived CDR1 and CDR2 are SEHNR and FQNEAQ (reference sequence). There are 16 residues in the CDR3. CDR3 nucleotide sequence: TGTGCCAGCAGCTTAGCGGGGGCAGGGGGCGCAGATACGCAGTATTTT. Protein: CASSLAGAGGADTQYF.

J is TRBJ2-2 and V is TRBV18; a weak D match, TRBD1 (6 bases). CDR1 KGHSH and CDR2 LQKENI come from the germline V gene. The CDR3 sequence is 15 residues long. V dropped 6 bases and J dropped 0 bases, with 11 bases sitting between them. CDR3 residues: CASSRTGSNTGELFF. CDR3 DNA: TGTGCCAGCTCCCGAACAGGGTCGAACACCGGGGAGCTGTTTTTT.

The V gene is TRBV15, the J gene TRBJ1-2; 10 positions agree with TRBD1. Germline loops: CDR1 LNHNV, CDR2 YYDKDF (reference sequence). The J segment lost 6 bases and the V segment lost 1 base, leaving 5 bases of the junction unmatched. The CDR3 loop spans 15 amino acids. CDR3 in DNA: TGTGCCACCAGCAGAGCTGGGACAGGGGTCCATGGCTACACCTTC. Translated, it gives CATSRAGTGVHGYTF. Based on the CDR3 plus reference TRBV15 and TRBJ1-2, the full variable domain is DAMVIQNPRYQVTQFGKPVTLSCSQTLNHNVMYWYQQKSSQAPKLLFHYYDKDFNNEADTPDNFQSRRPNTSFCFLDIRSPGLGDTAMYLCATSRAGTGVHGYTFGSGTRLTVV.

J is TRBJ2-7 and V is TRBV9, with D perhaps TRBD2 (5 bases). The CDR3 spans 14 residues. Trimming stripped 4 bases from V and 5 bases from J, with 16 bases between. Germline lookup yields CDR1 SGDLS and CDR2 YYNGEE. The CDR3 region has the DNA TGTGCCAGCAGCCCAGGAGTGAGGGAGAACGAGCAGTACTTC. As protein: CASSPGVRENEQYF.

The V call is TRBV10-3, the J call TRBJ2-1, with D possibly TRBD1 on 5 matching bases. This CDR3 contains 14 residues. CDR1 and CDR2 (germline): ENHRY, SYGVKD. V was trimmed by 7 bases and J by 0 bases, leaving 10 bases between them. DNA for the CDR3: TGTGCCATCATGAGGCAGGGCTCCTACAATGAGCAGTTCTTC. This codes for CAIMRQGSYNEQFF.

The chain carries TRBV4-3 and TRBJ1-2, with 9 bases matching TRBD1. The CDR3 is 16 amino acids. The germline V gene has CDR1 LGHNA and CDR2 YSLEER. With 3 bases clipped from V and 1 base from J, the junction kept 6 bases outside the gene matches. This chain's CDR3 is CASSQEQGAYNYGYTF. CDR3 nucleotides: TGCGCCAGCAGCCAGGAACAGGGGGCGTATAACTATGGCTACACCTTC.

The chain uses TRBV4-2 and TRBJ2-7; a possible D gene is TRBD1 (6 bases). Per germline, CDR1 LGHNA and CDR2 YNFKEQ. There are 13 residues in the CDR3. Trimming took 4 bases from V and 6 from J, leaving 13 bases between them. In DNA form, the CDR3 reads TGTGCCAGCAGCCGACATGGGACAAGCGAGCAGTACTTC. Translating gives CASSRHGTSEQYF.

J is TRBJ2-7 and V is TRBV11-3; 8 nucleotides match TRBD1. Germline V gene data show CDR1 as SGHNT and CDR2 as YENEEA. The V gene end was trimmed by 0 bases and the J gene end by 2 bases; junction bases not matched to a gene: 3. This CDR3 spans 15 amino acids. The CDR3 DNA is TGTGCCAGCAGCTTAGATTTGGGACAGGCCTACGAGCAGTACTTC. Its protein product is CASSLDLGQAYEQYF. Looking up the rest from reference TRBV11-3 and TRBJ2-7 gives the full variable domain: EAGVVQSPRYKIIEKKQPVAFWCNPISGHNTLYWYLQNLGQGPELLIRYENEEAVDDSQLPKDRFSAERLKGVDSTLKIQPAELGDSAVYLCASSLDLGQAYEQYFGPGTRLTVT.

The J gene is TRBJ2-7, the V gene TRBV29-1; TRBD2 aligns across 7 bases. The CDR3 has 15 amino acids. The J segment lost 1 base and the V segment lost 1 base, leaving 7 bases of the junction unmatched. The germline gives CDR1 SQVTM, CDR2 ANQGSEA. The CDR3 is CSVEGGGVVSYEQYF. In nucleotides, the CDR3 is TGCAGCGTTGAAGGGGGAGGGGTAGTATCCTACGAGCAGTACTTC.

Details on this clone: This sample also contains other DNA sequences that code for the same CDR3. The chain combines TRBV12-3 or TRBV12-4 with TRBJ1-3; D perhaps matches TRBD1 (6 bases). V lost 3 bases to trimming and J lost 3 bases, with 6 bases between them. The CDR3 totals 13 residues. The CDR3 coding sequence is TGTGCCAGCAGTTTCAGGGGTGGAAACACCATATATTTT. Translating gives CASSFRGGNTIYF.

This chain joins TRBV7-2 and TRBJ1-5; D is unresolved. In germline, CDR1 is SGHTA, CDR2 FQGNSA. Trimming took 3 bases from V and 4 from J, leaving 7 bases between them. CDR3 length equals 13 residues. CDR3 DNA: TGTGCCAGCAGCTTCGCCCAGAATCAGCCCCAGCATTTT. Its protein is CASSFAQNQPQHF.

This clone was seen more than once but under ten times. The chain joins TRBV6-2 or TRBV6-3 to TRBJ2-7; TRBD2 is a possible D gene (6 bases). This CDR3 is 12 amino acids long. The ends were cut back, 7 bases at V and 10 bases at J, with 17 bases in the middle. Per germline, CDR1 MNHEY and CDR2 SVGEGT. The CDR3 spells CASTPLGGEQYF. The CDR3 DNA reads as TGTGCCAGCACCCCTCTCGGAGGGGAACAGTACTTC.

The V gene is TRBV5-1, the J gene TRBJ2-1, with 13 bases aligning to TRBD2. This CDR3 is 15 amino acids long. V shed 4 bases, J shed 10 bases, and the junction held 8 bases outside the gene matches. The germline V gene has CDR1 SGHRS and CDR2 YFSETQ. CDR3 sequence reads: CASSTTGLAGTEQFF. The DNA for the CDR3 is TGCGCCAGCAGCACTACGGGACTAGCGGGAACCGAGCAGTTCTTC.

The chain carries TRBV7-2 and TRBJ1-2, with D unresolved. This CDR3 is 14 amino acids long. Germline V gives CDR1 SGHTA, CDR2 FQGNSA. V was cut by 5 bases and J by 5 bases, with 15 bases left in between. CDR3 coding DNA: TGTGCCAGCAGCGTCAGATCCCCGGGGTATGGCTACACCTTC. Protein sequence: CASSVRSPGYGYTF.

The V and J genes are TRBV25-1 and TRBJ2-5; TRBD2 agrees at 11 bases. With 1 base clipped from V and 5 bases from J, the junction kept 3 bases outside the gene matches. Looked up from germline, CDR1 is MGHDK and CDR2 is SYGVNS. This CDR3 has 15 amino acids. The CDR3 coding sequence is TGTGCCAGCAGTGAATTAGCGGGGGGGCTGGAGACCCAGTACTTC. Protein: CASSELAGGLETQYF.

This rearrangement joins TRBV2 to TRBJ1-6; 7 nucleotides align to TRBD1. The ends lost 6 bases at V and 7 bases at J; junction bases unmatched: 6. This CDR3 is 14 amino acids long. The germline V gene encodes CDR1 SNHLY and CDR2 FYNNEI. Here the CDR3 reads CASSPQGPNSPLHF. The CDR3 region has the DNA TGTGCCAGCAGCCCACAGGGGCCCAATTCACCCCTCCACTTT.

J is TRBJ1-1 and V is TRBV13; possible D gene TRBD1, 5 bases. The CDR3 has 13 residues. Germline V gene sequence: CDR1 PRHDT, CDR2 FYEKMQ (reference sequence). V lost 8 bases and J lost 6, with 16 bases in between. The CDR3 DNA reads TGTGCCAGCGGCAAGGGGTACGTCCCTGAAGCTTTCTTT. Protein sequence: CASGKGYVPEAFF. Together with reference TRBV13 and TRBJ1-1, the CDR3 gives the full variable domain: AAGVIQSPRHLIKEKRETATLKCYPIPRHDTVYWYQQGPGQDPQFLISFYEKMQSDKGSIPDRFSAQQFSDYHSELNMSSLELGDSALYFCASGKGYVPEAFFGQGTRLTVV.

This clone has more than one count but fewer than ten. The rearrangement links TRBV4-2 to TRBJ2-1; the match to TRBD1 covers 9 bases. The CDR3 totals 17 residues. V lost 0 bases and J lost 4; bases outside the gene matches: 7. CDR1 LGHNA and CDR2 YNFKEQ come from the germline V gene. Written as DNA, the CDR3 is TGTGCCAGCAGCCAAGAATCTGGGACAGGGTTTTACAATGAGCAGTTCTTC. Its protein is CASSQESGTGFYNEQFF.

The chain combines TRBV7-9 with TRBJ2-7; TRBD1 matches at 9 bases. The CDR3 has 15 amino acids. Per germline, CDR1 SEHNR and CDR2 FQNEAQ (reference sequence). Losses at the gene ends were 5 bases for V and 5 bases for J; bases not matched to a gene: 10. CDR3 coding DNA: TGTGCCAGCAGCCCATCCGGGACAGGGTCGAACGAGCAGTACTTC. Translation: CASSPSGTGSNEQYF.

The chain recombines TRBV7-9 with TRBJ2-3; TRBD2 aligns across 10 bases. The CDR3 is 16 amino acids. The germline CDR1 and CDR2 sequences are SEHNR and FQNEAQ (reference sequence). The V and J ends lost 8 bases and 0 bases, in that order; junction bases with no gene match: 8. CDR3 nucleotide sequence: TGTGCCAGCGAGGTCGGACTAGCGGTTAGCACAGATACGCAGTATTTT. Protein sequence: CASEVGLAVSTDTQYF.

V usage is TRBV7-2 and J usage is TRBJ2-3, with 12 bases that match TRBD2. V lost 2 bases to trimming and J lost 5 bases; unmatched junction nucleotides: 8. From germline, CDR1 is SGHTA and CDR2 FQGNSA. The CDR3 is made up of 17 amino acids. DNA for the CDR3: TGTGCCAGCAGCTTAAGGCTAGCGGGGGGGCCGGGAGATACGCAGTATTTT. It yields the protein CASSLRLAGGPGDTQYF.

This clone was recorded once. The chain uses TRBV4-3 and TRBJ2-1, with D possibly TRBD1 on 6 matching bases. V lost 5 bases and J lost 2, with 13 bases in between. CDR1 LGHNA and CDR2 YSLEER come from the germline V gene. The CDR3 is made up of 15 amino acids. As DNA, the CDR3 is TGCGCCAGCAGCATCGGTGGGGGCGCCTACAATGAGCAGTTCTTC. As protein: CASSIGGGAYNEQFF.

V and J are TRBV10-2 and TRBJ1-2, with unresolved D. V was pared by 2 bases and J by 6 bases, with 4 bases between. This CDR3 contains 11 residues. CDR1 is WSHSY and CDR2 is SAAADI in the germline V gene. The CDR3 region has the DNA TGCGCCAGCAGTGAGGAGAATGGCTACACCTTC. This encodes CASSEENGYTF.